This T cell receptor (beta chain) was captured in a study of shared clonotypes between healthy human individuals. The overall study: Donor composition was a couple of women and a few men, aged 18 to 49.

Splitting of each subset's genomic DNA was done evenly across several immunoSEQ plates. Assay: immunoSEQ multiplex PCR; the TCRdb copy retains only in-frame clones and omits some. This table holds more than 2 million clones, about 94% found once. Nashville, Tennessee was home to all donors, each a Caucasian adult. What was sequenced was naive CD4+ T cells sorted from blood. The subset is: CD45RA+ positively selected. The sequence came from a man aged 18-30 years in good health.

CDR3 in amino acids: CASSLRQRETQYF. CDR3 sequence (DNA): TGTGCCAGCAGCCTCCGACAGAGAGAGACCCAGTACTTC. The J gene is TRBJ2-5, the V gene TRBV7-9, with TRBD1 as a possible D gene (5 bases). Germline-derived CDR1 and CDR2 are SEHNR and FQNEAQ (reference sequence). The CDR3 totals 13 residues. With 5 bases removed from V and 4 bases from J, the gap between germline ends came to 11 bases.